The 21 T cell receptor beta chains presented below share a single source sample, sequenced in a study of Graves' ophthalmopathy and Graves' hyperthyroidism. The sequenced template was RNA, covering the TCR beta CDR3 region. An initial RT-PCR round employing HTBI primers preceded a second-round multiplex PCR. In TCRdb, the multiplex PCR reads were re-called with MiXCR into one record per CDR3 protein. The profile shows 580,000 or so distinct CDR3 sequences, 39% of them singletons. Material for sequencing was peripheral blood or thyroid tissue (not recorded which). These receptors came from an adult man with Graves' hyperthyroidism.

This clonotype was counted only a few times. This chain uses TRBV9 with TRBJ1-2, with 12 bases that match TRBD1. The V segment lost 4 bases and the J segment 6 bases; nucleotides outside the gene matches: 10. Germline loops: CDR1 SGDLS, CDR2 YYNGEE. This CDR3 region has 16 residues. CDR3 DNA sequence: TGTGCCAGCAGCCACCGGGACAGGGGGCCTTCTAATGGCTACACCTTC. Amino acid sequence: CASSHRDRGPSNGYTF.

V gene TRBV11-2 combines with J gene TRBJ2-7; D remains unclear. This CDR3 has 12 residues. V lost 5 bases, J lost 5 bases, and 10 bases lay in between. CDR1 is SGHAT, CDR2 FQNNGV, per germline. The CDR3 is CASSLYINEQYF. In nucleotides, the CDR3 is TGTGCCAGCAGCCTCTACATTAACGAGCAGTACTTC.

This chain links TRBV4-1 with TRBJ1-1; 8 nucleotides line up with TRBD1. The CDR3 is 16 amino acids. V shed 3 bases and J 0 bases; nucleotides not matched to a gene: 6. Germline assignment: CDR1 MGHRA and CDR2 YSYEKL. The CDR3 bases are TGCGCCAGCAGCCAGCCCCCGGGACAGGTGAACACTGAAGCTTTCTTT. Amino acid sequence: CASSQPPGQVNTEAFF.

This clonotype was seen many times. The rearrangement joins TRBV11-2 to TRBJ2-7; D possibly corresponds to TRBD2 (6 bases). CDR1 is SGHAT and CDR2 is FQNNGV in the germline V gene. The CDR3 has 14 residues. V was shortened by 4 bases and J by 2 bases, with 12 bases between the two germline ends. For the CDR3, the DNA is TGTGCCAGCAGCTCAGCGGGTCCGCCCTACGAGCAGTACTTC. This codes for CASSSAGPPYEQYF.

In the case of this clonotype: Likely a read error: the CDR3 ends without its conserved phenylalanine or tryptophan. V and J are TRBV2 and TRBJ1-6; weak D call: TRBD1 (5 bases). Germline V gene sequence: CDR1 SNHLY, CDR2 FYNNEI. This CDR3 spans 15 amino acids. V was shortened by 3 bases and J by 10 bases, with 16 bases between the two germline ends. CDR3 residues: CASSETAGRGSPLHL. CDR3 nucleotide sequence: TGTGCCAGCAGTGAGACGGCAGGGAGAGGATCACCCCTCCACCTT.

The J gene is TRBJ1-5, the V gene TRBV29-1, with TRBD1 identical over 9 bases. Germline V gene sequence: CDR1 SQVTM, CDR2 ANQGSEA. The CDR3 totals 11 residues. Trimming at V came to 6 bases and at J to 11 bases, leaving 5 bases not matched to a gene. CDR3 amino acids: CSVDRGETQHF. In DNA, the CDR3 is TGCAGCGTCGACAGGGGGGAGACCCAGCATTTT.

The CDR3 coding sequence is TGCGCCAGCGGGGACGGGTTTCAGCCCCAGCATTTT. This codes for CASGDGFQPQHF. The chain links TRBV10-2 to TRBJ1-5, with D maybe TRBD1 (5 bases). CDR3 length: 12 amino acids. Germline CDR1 WSHSY, CDR2 SAAADI. Trimming removed 8 bases from V and 6 bases from J, with 11 bases in between.

This clonotype was counted many times. This chain joins TRBV4-1 and TRBJ2-7; TRBD2 matches at 11 bases. The CDR3 has 14 residues. V shed 6 bases, J shed 2 bases, and the junction held 3 bases outside the gene matches. Germline V gene lookup returns CDR1 MGHRA and CDR2 YSYEKL. CDR3 sequence: CASRILAGAYEQYF. The CDR3 DNA follows: TGCGCCAGCAGGATACTAGCGGGGGCCTACGAGCAGTACTTC.

The chain couples TRBV29-1 to TRBJ2-7, with D perhaps assigned TRBD1 or TRBD2 (5 bases each). The CDR3 has 13 amino acids. Trimming removed 6 bases at V and 3 bases at J, with 15 bases between. CDR1 is SQVTM, CDR2 ANQGSEA, per germline. CDR3 region: CSVGDRDDYEQYF. The CDR3 region has the DNA TGCAGCGTGGGAGATAGGGACGACTACGAGCAGTACTTC.

The chain links TRBV6-5 to TRBJ2-6; D may be TRBD2 (7 bases). The V end was cut by 8 bases, the J end by 4 bases, with 24 bases between. Germline loops: CDR1 MNHEY, CDR2 SVGAGI. The CDR3 spans 18 residues. CDR3 sequence: CASGSSGGSPTGANVLTF. The CDR3 DNA reads TGTGCCAGCGGTTCTTCGGGGGGCTCCCCCACCGGGGCCAACGTCCTGACTTTC.

This clonotype was picked up many times. The chain joins TRBV13 to TRBJ2-2; 7 nucleotides align to TRBD1. Germline assignment: CDR1 PRHDT and CDR2 FYEKMQ (reference sequence). V was clipped by 5 bases and J by 3 bases; unmatched bases: 18. The CDR3 extends over 19 amino acids. The CDR3 loop reads CASSLRQGTSRRDTGELFF. CDR3 coding DNA: TGTGCCAGCAGCCTCCGACAGGGCACCTCCCGACGGGACACCGGGGAGCTGTTTTTT.

As to this clonotype: Since no conserved phenylalanine or tryptophan closes the CDR3, a read error is the likely cause. The J gene is TRBJ2-7, the V gene TRBV10-3; 11 positions agree with TRBD2. CDR3 length: 14 residues. J gave up 5 bases and V 10 bases, and 10 bases lay outside the gene matches. CDR1 is ENHRY, CDR2 SYGVKD, per germline. The CDR3 spells CASKRASGRNEQYL. CDR3 DNA: TGTGCCAGCAAAAGGGCTAGCGGGAGGAACGAGCAGTACCTC.

This clonotype was observed a few times. The chain uses TRBV19 and TRBJ1-2; 9 bases are shared with TRBD1. CDR3 length: 16 residues. The germline CDR1 and CDR2 sequences are LNHDA and SQIVND (reference sequence). V lost 3 bases to trimming and J lost 7 bases; unmatched junction nucleotides: 12. The CDR3 DNA is TGTGCCAGTAGTATCGGGACAGGGCTGCAGTTTGGTGGCTACACCTTC. Protein sequence: CASSIGTGLQFGGYTF. The complete variable domain, with remaining parts taken from reference TRBV19 and TRBJ1-2, reads DGGITQSPKYLFRKEGQNVTLSCEQNLNHDAMYWYRQDPGQGLRLIYYSQIVNDFQKGDIAEGYSVSREKKESFPLTVTSAQKNPTAFYLCASSIGTGLQFGGYTFGSGTRLTVV.

The chain is built from TRBV5-1 and TRBJ2-2; a possible D gene is TRBD1 (6 bases). Looked up from germline, CDR1 is SGHRS and CDR2 is YFSETQ. V was cut by 1 base and J by 6 bases, with 10 bases left in between. The CDR3 has 14 residues. For the CDR3, the DNA is TGCGCCAGCAGCTTGTATGGACAGTCCGGGGAGCTGTTTTTT. As protein: CASSLYGQSGELFF.

The table lists this clonotype with a few counts. The rearrangement uses TRBV5-6 and TRBJ2-2; 7 nucleotides match TRBD2. The germline CDR1 and CDR2 sequences are SGHDT and YYEEEE. The CDR3 is 17 amino acids. V lost 5 bases to trimming and J lost 4 bases; unmatched junction nucleotides: 14. The chain's CDR3 is CASSLLGGRGVTGELFF. The CDR3, as DNA: TGTGCCAGCAGTTTGCTGGGGGGGAGAGGGGTCACCGGGGAGCTGTTTTTT.

V and J are TRBV19 and TRBJ2-3; 7 bases are a match to TRBD1. The CDR3 totals 14 residues. Germline assignment: CDR1 LNHDA and CDR2 SQIVND (reference sequence). Unmatched junction bases numbered 7, after V lost 5 bases and J lost 5 bases. CDR3: CASSPTGRGDTQYF. CDR3 DNA: TGTGCCAGTAGTCCGACAGGGAGAGGAGATACGCAGTATTTT. Full variable domain (missing parts from reference TRBV19 and TRBJ2-3): DGGITQSPKYLFRKEGQNVTLSCEQNLNHDAMYWYRQDPGQGLRLIYYSQIVNDFQKGDIAEGYSVSREKKESFPLTVTSAQKNPTAFYLCASSPTGRGDTQYFGPGTRLTVL.

This clonotype turned up a few times. The V gene is TRBV20-1, the J gene TRBJ2-3; D may be TRBD1 (6 bases). The CDR3 length is 12 residues. Germline CDR1 DFQATT, CDR2 SNEGSKA (reference sequence). Trimming removed 3 bases at V and 6 bases at J, with 10 bases between. The CDR3 loop reads CSASRTADTQYF. The CDR3 nucleotides are TGCAGTGCTAGCAGGACAGCCGATACGCAGTATTTT.

Worth noting for this clonotype: This may be a read error: a much more frequent sequence differs by one nucleotide. The chain is built from TRBV20-1 and TRBJ1-2; perhaps TRBD1 as D (6 bases). Germline assignment: CDR1 DFQATT and CDR2 SNEGSKA (reference sequence). This CDR3 is built from 15 residues. The CDR3 nucleotides are TGCAGTGCTAGACCCTGGACAGCCGTTCAATATGGCTACATCTTC. Its protein product is CSARPWTAVQYGYIF.

This clonotype was picked up many times. The rearrangement links TRBV7-9 to TRBJ2-2, with a weak D call TRBD1 (5 bases). Germline CDR1 is SEHNR and CDR2 is FQNEAQ (reference sequence). This CDR3 contains 17 residues. Trimming shortened V by 5 bases and J by 2 bases, and 18 bases separated the two germline ends. CDR3 coding DNA: TGTGCCAGCAGCCTCCCCCTTGCCAGGGCCAACACCGGGGAGCTGTTTTTT. It codes for CASSLPLARANTGELFF.

This clonotype was counted between two and nine times. V is TRBV3-1 and J is TRBJ2-5; D is possibly TRBD2 (5 bases). The germline gives CDR1 LGHDT, CDR2 YNNKEL (reference sequence). The length of the CDR3 is 15 residues. Trimming left V 1 base short and J 0 bases short, with 9 bases between. CDR3 nucleotides: TGTGCCAGCAGCCAAGGACGGGGATACCAAGAGACCCAGTACTTC. Its protein is CASSQGRGYQETQYF.

This clonotype was recorded at least ten times. V and J are TRBV12-3 or TRBV12-4 and TRBJ2-7; 9 bases align to TRBD2. The trim removed 5 bases at V and 4 bases at J, leaving 3 bases unmatched. The CDR3 totals 13 residues. The CDR3 sequence: CASSAGLAYEQYF. The CDR3, as DNA: TGTGCCAGCAGTGCGGGACTAGCATACGAGCAGTACTTC.